The clone carrying this T cell receptor (beta chain) occurred a few times. The sample comes from a study of patients and donors after allogeneic stem cell transplantation. With V trimmed by 3 bases and J by 1 base, 9 bases remained unmatched. In germline, CDR1 is SGDLS, CDR2 YYNGEE. There are 16 residues in the CDR3. TCRdb re-called the RT-PCR reads through MiXCR, storing one row per CDR3 protein. This table holds about a million distinct CDR3 sequences, roughly 18% found once. The sequence derives from a human donor who was either an allogeneic HSCT recipient or a stem cell or donor lymphocyte infusion donor (not recorded which). It is not recorded whose cells these are; they may come from a transplant donor. Sequenced: blood, either unsorted or a sorted T cell fraction (not recorded which). This chain joins TRBV9 and TRBJ2-5; 7 bases are shared with TRBD1. The CDR3 spells CASSGRQGWGQETQYF. For the CDR3, the DNA is TGTGCCAGCAGCGGACGACAGGGCTGGGGCCAAGAGACCCAGTACTTC.